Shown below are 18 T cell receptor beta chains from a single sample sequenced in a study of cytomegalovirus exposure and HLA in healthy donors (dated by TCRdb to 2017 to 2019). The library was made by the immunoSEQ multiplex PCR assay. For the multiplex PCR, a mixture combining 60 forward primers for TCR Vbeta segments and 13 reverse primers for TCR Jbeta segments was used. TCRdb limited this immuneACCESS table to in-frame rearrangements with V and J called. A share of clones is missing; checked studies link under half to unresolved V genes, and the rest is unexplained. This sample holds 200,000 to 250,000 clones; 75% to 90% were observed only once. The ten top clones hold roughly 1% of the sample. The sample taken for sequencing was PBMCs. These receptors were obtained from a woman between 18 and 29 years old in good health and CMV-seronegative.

In DNA, the CDR3 is TGCGCCAGCAGCTTGACGTCCTGGGGAGGGGTGGAGCAGTACTTC. This gives the protein CASSLTSWGGVEQYF. The rearrangement joins TRBV5-1 to TRBJ2-7, with TRBD2 matching over 7 bases. Germline CDR1 is SGHRS and CDR2 is YFSETQ. Trimming took 1 base from V and 7 from J; bases not matched to a gene: 11. The length of the CDR3 is 15 residues.

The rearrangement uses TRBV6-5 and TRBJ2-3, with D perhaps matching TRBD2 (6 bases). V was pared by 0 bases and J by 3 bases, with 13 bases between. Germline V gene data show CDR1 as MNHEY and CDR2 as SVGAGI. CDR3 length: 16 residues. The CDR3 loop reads CASSYSQGGETDTQYF. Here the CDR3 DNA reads TGTGCCAGCAGTTACTCCCAGGGCGGGGAGACAGATACGCAGTATTTT.

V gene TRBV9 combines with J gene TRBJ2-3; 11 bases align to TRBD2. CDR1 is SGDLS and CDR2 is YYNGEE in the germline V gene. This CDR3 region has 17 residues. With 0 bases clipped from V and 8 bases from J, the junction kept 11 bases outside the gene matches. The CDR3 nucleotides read TGTGCCAGCAGCGTAGTAGCGGGGGGGTCATTCTCAGGTACGCAGTATTTT. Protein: CASSVVAGGSFSGTQYF. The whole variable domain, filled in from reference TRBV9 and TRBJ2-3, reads DSGVTQTPKHLITATGQRVTLRCSPRSGDLSVYWYQQSLDQGLQFLIQYYNGEERAKGNILERFSAQQFPDLHSELNLSSLELGDSALYFCASSVVAGGSFSGTQYFGPGTRLTVL.

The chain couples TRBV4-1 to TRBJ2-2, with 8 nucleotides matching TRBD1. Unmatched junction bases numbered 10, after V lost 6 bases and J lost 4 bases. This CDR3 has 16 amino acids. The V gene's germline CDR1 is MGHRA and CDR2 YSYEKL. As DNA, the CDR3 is TGCGCCAGCAGTCACAAACAGGGGGTAGGCACCGGGGAGCTGTTTTTT. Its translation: CASSHKQGVGTGELFF.

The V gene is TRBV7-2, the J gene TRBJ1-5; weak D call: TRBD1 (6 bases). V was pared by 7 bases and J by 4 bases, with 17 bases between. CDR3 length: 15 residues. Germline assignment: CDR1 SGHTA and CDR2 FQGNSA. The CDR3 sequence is CASTPRRGRNQPQHF. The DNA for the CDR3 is TGTGCCAGCACTCCCAGGCGGGGGCGGAATCAGCCCCAGCATTTT.

CDR3 nucleotide sequence: TGTGCCAGCTCACCTGTGGTAGCGGGAACATACGAGCAGTACTTC. It encodes CASSPVVAGTYEQYF. The chain is built from TRBV18 and TRBJ2-7; TRBD2 matches at 8 bases. Germline CDR1 is KGHSH and CDR2 is LQKENI. The V segment lost 3 bases and the J segment 4 bases; nucleotides outside the gene matches: 8. This CDR3 contains 15 residues.

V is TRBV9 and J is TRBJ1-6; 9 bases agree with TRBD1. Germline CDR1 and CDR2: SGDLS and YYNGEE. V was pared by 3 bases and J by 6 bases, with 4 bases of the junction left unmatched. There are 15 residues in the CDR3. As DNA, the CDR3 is TGTGCCAGCAGCGACTACAGGGGGCTTAATTCACCCCTCCACTTT. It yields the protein CASSDYRGLNSPLHF.

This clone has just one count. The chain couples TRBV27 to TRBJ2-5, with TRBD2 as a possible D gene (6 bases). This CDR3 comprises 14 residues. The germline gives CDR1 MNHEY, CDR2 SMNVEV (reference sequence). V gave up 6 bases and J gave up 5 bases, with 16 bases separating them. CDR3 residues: CASSPSRRGETQYF. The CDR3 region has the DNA TGTGCCAGCAGCCCCTCCAGGCGGGGTGAGACCCAGTACTTC.

The CDR3 sequence is CASSPWTGGQPQHF. As DNA, the CDR3 is TGTGCCAGTAGTCCATGGACAGGGGGTCAGCCCCAGCATTTT. The chain has TRBV19 and TRBJ1-5, with 10 nucleotides matching TRBD1. V trimming: 5 bases; J trimming: 6 bases; junction bases outside the gene matches: 4. This CDR3 is built from 14 residues. Looked up from germline, CDR1 is LNHDA and CDR2 is SQIVND (reference sequence). The variable domain in full, completed from reference TRBV19 and TRBJ1-5, reads DGGITQSPKYLFRKEGQNVTLSCEQNLNHDAMYWYRQDPGQGLRLIYYSQIVNDFQKGDIAEGYSVSREKKESFPLTVTSAQKNPTAFYLCASSPWTGGQPQHFGDGTRLSIL.

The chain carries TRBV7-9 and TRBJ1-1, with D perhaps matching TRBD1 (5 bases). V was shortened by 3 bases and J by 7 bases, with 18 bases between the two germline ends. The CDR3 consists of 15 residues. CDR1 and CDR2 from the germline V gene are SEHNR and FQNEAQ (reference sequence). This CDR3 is CASSFGRGASSEAFF. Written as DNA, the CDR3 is TGTGCCAGCAGCTTCGGTAGGGGCGCCTCTAGTGAAGCTTTCTTT.

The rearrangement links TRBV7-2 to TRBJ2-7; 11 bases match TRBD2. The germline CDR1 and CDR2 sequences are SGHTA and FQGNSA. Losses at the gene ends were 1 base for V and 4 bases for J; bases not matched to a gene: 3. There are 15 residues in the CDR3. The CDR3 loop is CASSLELAGVYEQYF. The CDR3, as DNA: TGTGCCAGCAGCTTAGAACTAGCGGGAGTTTACGAGCAGTACTTC.

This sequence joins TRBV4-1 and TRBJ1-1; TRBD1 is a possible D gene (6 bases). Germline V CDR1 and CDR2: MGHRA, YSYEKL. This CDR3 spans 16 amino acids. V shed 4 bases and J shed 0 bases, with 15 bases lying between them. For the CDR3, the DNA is TGCGCCAGCAGCCTTCAGAAGGCAGGGGTGAACACTGAAGCTTTCTTT. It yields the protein CASSLQKAGVNTEAFF.

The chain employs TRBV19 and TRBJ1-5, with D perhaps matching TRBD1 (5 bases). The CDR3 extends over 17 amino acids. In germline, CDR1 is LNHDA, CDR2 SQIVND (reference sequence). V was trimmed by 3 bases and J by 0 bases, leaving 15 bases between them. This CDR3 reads CASSIVGGGVSNQPQHF. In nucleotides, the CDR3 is TGTGCCAGTAGTATTGTGGGTGGGGGGGTTAGCAATCAGCCCCAGCATTTT.

The chain's CDR3 is CASSLGTSGVNEQFF. CDR3 DNA: TGTGCCAGCAGCCTCGGGACTAGCGGAGTCAATGAGCAGTTCTTC. The chain is built from TRBV7-3 and TRBJ2-1; 11 bases line up with TRBD2. Per the germline V gene, CDR1 is SGHTA and CDR2 is FQGTGA. V gave up 5 bases and J gave up 6 bases; unmatched junction bases: 6. This CDR3 spans 15 amino acids.

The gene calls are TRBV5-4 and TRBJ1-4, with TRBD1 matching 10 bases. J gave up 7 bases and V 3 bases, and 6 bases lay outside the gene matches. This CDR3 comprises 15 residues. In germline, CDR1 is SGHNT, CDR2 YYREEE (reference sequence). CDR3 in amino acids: CASSSPGQGFEKLFF. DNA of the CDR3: TGTGCCAGCAGCTCGCCGGGACAGGGGTTTGAAAAACTGTTTTTT.

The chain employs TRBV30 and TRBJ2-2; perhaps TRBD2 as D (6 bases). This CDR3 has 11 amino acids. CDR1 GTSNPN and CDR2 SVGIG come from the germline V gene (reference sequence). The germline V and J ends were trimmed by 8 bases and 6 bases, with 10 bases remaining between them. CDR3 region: CAGGVPGELFF. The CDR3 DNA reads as TGTGCCGGAGGGGTTCCCGGGGAGCTGTTTTTT.

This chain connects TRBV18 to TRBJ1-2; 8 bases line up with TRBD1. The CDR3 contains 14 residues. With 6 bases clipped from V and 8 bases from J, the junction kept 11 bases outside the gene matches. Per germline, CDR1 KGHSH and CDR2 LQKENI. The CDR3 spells CASSPETGAYGYTF. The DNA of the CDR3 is TGTGCCAGCTCCCCTGAGACAGGGGCTTACGGCTACACCTTC.

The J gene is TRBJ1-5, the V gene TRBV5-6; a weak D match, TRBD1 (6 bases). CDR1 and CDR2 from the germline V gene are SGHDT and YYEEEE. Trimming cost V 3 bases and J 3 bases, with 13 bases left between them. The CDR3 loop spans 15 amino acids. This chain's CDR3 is CASSSSDRNNQPQHF. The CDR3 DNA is TGTGCCAGCAGCTCGTCGGACAGAAACAATCAGCCCCAGCATTTT.